The next 8 T cell receptor beta chains were all read from a single sample in a study of preoperative IRX-2 immunotherapy in early breast cancer. As to treatment: preoperative locoregional IRX-2 cytokine immunotherapy. The table came from immunoSEQ multiplex PCR; TCRdb's copy has only in-frame clones and leaves some out. This table has around 35,000 clones, about 96% appearing once. Specimen collection occurred from a patient treated with IRX-2 immunotherapy. The source of these receptors is a human donor with breast cancer.

V and J are TRBV4-3 and TRBJ2-2; D remains unclear. Germline V gene sequence: CDR1 LGHNA, CDR2 YSLEER. The V gene lost 3 bases and the J gene lost 2 bases, with 7 bases spanning the gap. The CDR3 is 14 amino acids. The CDR3 region is CASSHFSNTGELFF. The CDR3 DNA reads as TGCGCCAGCAGCCATTTCTCCAACACCGGGGAGCTGTTTTTT.

This clone appeared a single time. The chain is built from TRBV19 and TRBJ1-2, with D maybe TRBD1 (5 bases). The CDR3 consists of 14 residues. With 6 bases removed from V and 3 bases from J, the gap between germline ends came to 14 bases. Germline lookup yields CDR1 LNHDA and CDR2 SQIVND (reference sequence). The DNA for the CDR3 is TGTGCCAGTAGCCCACCTGGGGGGGACTATGGCTACACCTTC. Translated, it gives CASSPPGGDYGYTF.

V and J are TRBV27 and TRBJ2-3, with unresolved D. Trimming cost V 2 bases and J 0 bases, with 12 bases left between them. CDR1 is MNHEY and CDR2 is SMNVEV in the germline V gene (reference sequence). The CDR3 consists of 16 residues. The CDR3 nucleotides are TGTGCCAGCAGTTTAAAGGGCAGGCCTAGCACAGATACGCAGTATTTT. Translated, it gives CASSLKGRPSTDTQYF.

This clone was detected once. This chain connects TRBV6-1 to TRBJ2-3; the match to TRBD2 covers 8 bases. The CDR3 runs 15 residues. Germline assignment: CDR1 MNHNS and CDR2 SASEGT. Trimming cost V 7 bases and J 0 bases; bases outside gene matches: 6. The CDR3 loop is CASKPGLVSTDTQYF. The CDR3 bases are TGTGCCAGCAAACCGGGACTAGTAAGCACAGATACGCAGTATTTT.

Concerning this clone itself: The sample carries other DNA sequences with the same CDR3. The chain combines TRBV5-1 with TRBJ2-1; TRBD2 matches at 9 bases. The germline V gene has CDR1 SGHRS and CDR2 YFSETQ. V shed 2 bases, J shed 1 base, and the junction held 1 base outside the gene matches. The CDR3 runs to 15 residues. Here the CDR3 reads CASSLGLASYNEQFF. In DNA, the CDR3 is TGCGCCAGCAGCTTAGGACTAGCGTCCTACAATGAGCAGTTCTTC.

The chain couples TRBV7-6 to TRBJ2-1; no reliable D call. Deletions cut 5 bases from V and 6 bases from J, with 14 bases between. This CDR3 has 14 residues. Germline assignment: CDR1 SGHVS and CDR2 FNYEAQ. CDR3 protein: CASSIDWGGNEQFF. DNA of the CDR3: TGTGCCAGCAGCATCGACTGGGGTGGCAATGAGCAGTTCTTC.

The chain uses TRBV10-3 and TRBJ2-7, with a weak D call TRBD1 (6 bases). The CDR3 is made up of 13 amino acids. Germline assignment: CDR1 ENHRY and CDR2 SYGVKD. Trimming took 4 bases from V and 7 from J, leaving 14 bases between them. CDR3 sequence (DNA): TGTGCCATCAGTGGGTTACAGGGCGGGGAGCAGTACTTC. Its translation: CAISGLQGGEQYF.

The rearrangement links TRBV11-2 to TRBJ2-3; D possibly uses TRBD1 or TRBD2 (5 bases each). Germline CDR1 is SGHAT and CDR2 is FQNNGV. Deletions cut 3 bases from V and 0 bases from J, with 19 bases between. The CDR3 is made up of 18 amino acids. CDR3 bases: TGTGCCAGCAGCTTCTACCTTATACTAGGGGTTAGCACAGATACGCAGTATTTT. Translated, it gives CASSFYLILGVSTDTQYF.